Below are 17 T cell receptor beta chains sequenced from a single sample in a study of blood T cell repertoires in COVID-19. Measured with immunoSEQ multiplex PCR; TCRdb has only the in-frame clones, and not every one. Counted here are about 140,000 clones, 90% occurring once; the ten biggest clones make up about 10%. The sequenced sample was peripheral blood. These receptor sequences come from a woman older than 75 with acute or convalescent COVID-19.

The chain employs TRBV2 and TRBJ1-4; D is possibly TRBD1 (5 bases). V lost 6 bases and J 7 bases, leaving 18 bases between the germline ends. CDR3 length: 15 residues. Germline V CDR1 and CDR2: SNHLY, FYNNEI. The CDR3 region is CASSRLTVGVEKLFF. The DNA of the CDR3 is TGTGCCAGCAGCCGCTTGACAGTAGGAGTTGAAAAACTGTTTTTT.

This chain uses TRBV3-1 (or the pseudogene TRBV3-2) with TRBJ1-2; D unresolved. This CDR3 is built from 14 residues. Germline V gene lookup returns CDR1 LGHDT and CDR2 YNNKEL (reference sequence). V gave up 3 bases and J gave up 0 bases, with 8 bases separating them. The CDR3 coding sequence is TGTGCCAGCAGCCATGGGAGAGCTAACTATGGCTACACCTTC. Its translation: CASSHGRANYGYTF.

This clone was detected only once. The chain uses TRBV2 and TRBJ2-7; D unclear. This CDR3 region has 11 residues. Trimming cost V 8 bases and J 6 bases, with 11 bases left between them. The germline V gene has CDR1 SNHLY and CDR2 FYNNEI. The chain's CDR3 is CASAFQVEQYF. The CDR3 bases are TGTGCCAGCGCCTTCCAGGTCGAGCAGTACTTC.

This clone was observed a single time. The gene calls are TRBV5-1 and TRBJ2-5; the match to TRBD2 covers 13 bases. CDR3 length: 15 residues. The V gene's germline CDR1 is SGHRS and CDR2 YFSETQ. V was pared by 5 bases and J by 5 bases, with 6 bases of the junction left unmatched. The CDR3 sequence: CASSGLAGALETQYF. The CDR3 DNA follows: TGCGCCAGCAGTGGACTAGCGGGGGCGTTGGAGACCCAGTACTTC.

The genes are TRBV5-1 and TRBJ1-1; D perhaps matches TRBD1 (5 bases). The germline V gene encodes CDR1 SGHRS and CDR2 YFSETQ. The CDR3 totals 16 residues. Trimming removed 4 bases from V and 4 bases from J, with 20 bases in between. The CDR3 bases are TGCGCCAGCAGCCAAACGGACACTCCTCGGGTCACTGAAGCTTTCTTT. Its translation: CASSQTDTPRVTEAFF.

The V call is TRBV6-2 or TRBV6-3, the J call TRBJ1-1; 9 bases align to TRBD1. The V gene's germline CDR1 is MNHEY and CDR2 SVGEGT. The CDR3 consists of 16 residues. V lost 0 bases, J lost 3 bases, and 5 bases stayed unmatched. CDR3 protein: CASSYSRTGAHTEAFF. DNA for the CDR3: TGTGCCAGCAGTTACTCGCGGACAGGGGCTCACACTGAAGCTTTCTTT.

The chain is built from TRBV14 and TRBJ2-1, with 8 positions matching TRBD1. V was pared by 0 bases and J by 9 bases, with 7 bases of the junction left unmatched. Germline V gene lookup returns CDR1 SGHDN and CDR2 FVKESK. This CDR3 comprises 15 residues. The CDR3 sequence: CASSQDPGGNGEQFF. CDR3 sequence (DNA): TGTGCCAGCAGCCAAGACCCAGGGGGCAACGGTGAGCAGTTCTTC.

The DNA of the CDR3 is TGTGCCAGCAGCGTGGACAGGAATAATTCACCCCTCCACTTT. Translated, it gives CASSVDRNNSPLHF. The rearrangement uses TRBV5-4 and TRBJ1-6, with 7 positions matching TRBD1. V shed 4 bases and J 5 bases; nucleotides not matched to a gene: 3. Germline loops: CDR1 SGHNT, CDR2 YYREEE (reference sequence). The CDR3 is 14 amino acids.

In its sample, this clone was seen once. The chain recombines TRBV5-1 with TRBJ1-2; 9 nucleotides align to TRBD1. The CDR3 spans 13 residues. The V gene's germline CDR1 is SGHRS and CDR2 YFSETQ. J was trimmed by 8 bases and V by 7 bases; bases with no gene match: 9. CDR3 sequence reads: CASSGQGIMGYTF. In nucleotides, the CDR3 is TGCGCCAGCTCGGGACAGGGAATAATGGGCTACACCTTC. Supplemented by reference TRBV5-1 and TRBJ1-2, the full variable domain reads KAGVTQTPRYLIKTRGQQVTLSCSPISGHRSVSWYQQTPGQGLQFLFEYFSETQRNKGNFPGRFSGRQFSNSRSEMNVSTLELGDSALYLCASSGQGIMGYTFGSGTRLTVV.

V gene TRBV12-3 or TRBV12-4 combines with J gene TRBJ1-2, with D unclear. The CDR3 runs 12 residues. V was clipped by 3 bases and J by 8 bases, with 10 bases between them. CDR3 in DNA: TGTGCCAGCAGTTTTTTCGGAGGAGGCTACACCTTC. This sequence encodes CASSFFGGGYTF.

The chain joins TRBV28 to TRBJ1-5; D remains unclear. Trimming took off 8 bases at V and 4 bases at J, with 21 bases between the two ends. The CDR3 runs to 16 residues. Germline CDR1 and CDR2: MDHEN and SYDVKM. The chain's CDR3 is CASPPTWGRRNQPQHF. CDR3 DNA: TGTGCCAGCCCTCCGACCTGGGGAAGGAGGAATCAGCCCCAGCATTTT. Full variable domain (remainder filled in from reference TRBV28 and TRBJ1-5): DVKVTQSSRYLVKRTGEKVFLECVQDMDHENMFWYRQDPGLGLRLIYFSYDVKMKEKGDIPEGYSVSREKKERFSLILESASTNQTSMYLCASPPTWGRRNQPQHFGDGTRLSIL.

The genes are TRBV5-6 and TRBJ2-2; possibly TRBD2 for D (6 bases). Trimming stripped 4 bases from V and 1 base from J, with 14 bases between. Germline V gene lookup returns CDR1 SGHDT and CDR2 YYEEEE. This CDR3 has 16 residues. CDR3 nucleotides: TGTGCCAGCAGCCCGAGAAGGGACTTGAACACCGGGGAGCTGTTTTTT. Translation: CASSPRRDLNTGELFF.

The gene calls are TRBV30 and TRBJ1-2, with D hard to call. The ends were cut back, 2 bases at V and 7 bases at J, with 14 bases in the middle. The CDR3 covers 13 residues. Germline V gene data show CDR1 as GTSNPN and CDR2 as SVGIG (reference sequence). CDR3 residues: CAWSLGASFGYTF. As DNA, the CDR3 is TGTGCCTGGAGTCTAGGAGCCAGTTTTGGCTACACCTTC. The full variable domain, its missing parts supplied by reference TRBV30 and TRBJ1-2, is SQTIHQWPATLVQPVGSPLSLECTVEGTSNPNLYWYRQAAGRGLQLLFYSVGIGQISSEVPQNLSASRPQDRQFILSSKKLLLSDSGFYLCAWSLGASFGYTFGSGTRLTVV.

The V call is TRBV9, the J call TRBJ2-7; 11 bases match TRBD2. The CDR3 extends over 15 amino acids. Germline V gives CDR1 SGDLS, CDR2 YYNGEE. V was pared by 0 bases and J by 7 bases, with 6 bases of the junction left unmatched. Here the CDR3 reads CASSVAPTSGGEQYF. CDR3 in DNA: TGTGCCAGCAGCGTAGCACCCACTAGCGGGGGAGAGCAGTACTTC.

This chain connects TRBV18 to TRBJ1-2; D unresolved. V dropped 2 bases and J dropped 5 bases, with 12 bases sitting between them. CDR3 length equals 14 residues. CDR1 and CDR2 from the germline V gene are KGHSH and LQKENI. This CDR3 is CASSPSVTDYGYTF. As DNA, the CDR3 is TGTGCCAGCTCACCAAGCGTGACGGATTATGGCTACACCTTC.

J is TRBJ1-5 and V is TRBV20-1; possibly TRBD1 for D (6 bases). The V gene's germline CDR1 is DFQATT and CDR2 SNEGSKA (reference sequence). This CDR3 region has 13 residues. Trimming removed 4 bases from V and 3 bases from J, with 10 bases in between. CDR3 sequence reads: CSANDRYNQPQHF. DNA for the CDR3: TGCAGTGCTAATGACAGGTACAATCAGCCCCAGCATTTT.

The chain uses TRBV10-3 and TRBJ2-2, with D possibly being TRBD1 (6 bases). V was trimmed by 11 bases and J by 1 base, leaving 14 bases between them. CDR1 is ENHRY, CDR2 SYGVKD, per germline. This CDR3 spans 14 amino acids. The CDR3 region has the DNA TGTGCCGTACAGGGTGAGGTGAACACCGGGGAGCTGTTTTTT. It yields the protein CAVQGEVNTGELFF.